The sequence of this T cell receptor beta chain was determined in a study of cytomegalovirus exposure and HLA in healthy donors. Whole-study findings and limits: With DRB1 most and HLA-C fewest, TCR association rates differed between HLA loci in a later analysis. Listed as cytomegalovirus-associated were 150 to 200 TCR beta chains.

Turning to this clone: What it binds is not known.

This CDR3 has 19 amino acids. In germline, CDR1 is GTSNPN, CDR2 SVGIG (reference sequence). The trim removed 0 bases at V and 0 bases at J, leaving 12 bases unmatched. Researchers ran the PCR with 60 Vbeta and 13 Jbeta primers. Sequencing used immunoSEQ multiplex PCR; TCRdb keeps in-frame clones, though not all of them. The sample carries approximately 260,000 clones, around 90% recorded once. V and J are TRBV30 and TRBJ2-7; 12 bases line up with TRBD2. Specimen: PBMCs. The sequence came from a girl aged 2-10 years in good health and CMV-seronegative. The CDR3: CAWSVQGTSGHQSSYEQYF. DNA of the CDR3: TGTGCCTGGAGTGTTCAAGGGACTAGCGGGCACCAGAGCTCCTACGAGCAGTACTTC.